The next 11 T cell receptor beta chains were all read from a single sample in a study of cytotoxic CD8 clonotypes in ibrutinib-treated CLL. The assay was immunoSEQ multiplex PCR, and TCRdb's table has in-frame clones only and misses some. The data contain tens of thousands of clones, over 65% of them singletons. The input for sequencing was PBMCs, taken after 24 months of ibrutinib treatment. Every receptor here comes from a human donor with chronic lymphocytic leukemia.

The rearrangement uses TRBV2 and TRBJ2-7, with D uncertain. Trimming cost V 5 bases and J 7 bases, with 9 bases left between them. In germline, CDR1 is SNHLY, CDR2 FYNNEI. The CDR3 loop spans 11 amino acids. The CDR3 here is CASSPSEEQYF. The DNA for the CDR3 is TGTGCCAGCAGTCCCAGCGAGGAGCAGTACTTC.

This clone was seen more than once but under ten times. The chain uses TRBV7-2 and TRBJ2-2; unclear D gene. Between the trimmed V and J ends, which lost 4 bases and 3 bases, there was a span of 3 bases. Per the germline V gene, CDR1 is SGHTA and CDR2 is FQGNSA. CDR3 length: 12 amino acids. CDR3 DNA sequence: TGTGCCAGCAGCTCCGACACCGGGGAGCTGTTTTTT. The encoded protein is CASSSDTGELFF.

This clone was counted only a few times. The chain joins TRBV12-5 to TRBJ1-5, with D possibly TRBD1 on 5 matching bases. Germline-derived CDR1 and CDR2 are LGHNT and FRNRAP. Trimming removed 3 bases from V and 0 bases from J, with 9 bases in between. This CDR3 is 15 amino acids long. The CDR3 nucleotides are TGTGCTAGTGGTTTTTCGGGGGATAGCAATCAGCCCCAGCATTTT. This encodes CASGFSGDSNQPQHF. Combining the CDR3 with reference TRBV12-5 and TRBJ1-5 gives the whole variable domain DARVTQTPRHKVTEMGQEVTMRCQPILGHNTVFWYRQTMMQGLELLAYFRNRAPLDDSGMPKDRFSAEMPDATLATLKIQPSEPRDSAVYFCASGFSGDSNQPQHFGDGTRLSIL.

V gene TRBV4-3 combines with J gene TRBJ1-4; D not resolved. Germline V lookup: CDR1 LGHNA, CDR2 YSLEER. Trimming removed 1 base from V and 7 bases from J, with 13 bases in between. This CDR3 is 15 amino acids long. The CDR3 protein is CASSQGGSVGEKLFF. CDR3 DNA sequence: TGCGCCAGCAGCCAAGGAGGGTCCGTAGGTGAAAAACTGTTTTTT.

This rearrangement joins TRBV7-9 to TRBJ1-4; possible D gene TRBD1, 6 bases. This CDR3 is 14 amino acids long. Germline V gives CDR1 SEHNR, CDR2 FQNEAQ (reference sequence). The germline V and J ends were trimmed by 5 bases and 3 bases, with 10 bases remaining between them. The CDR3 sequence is CASSTQGSNEKLFF. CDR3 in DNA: TGTGCCAGCAGCACACAGGGTTCTAATGAAAAACTGTTTTTT.

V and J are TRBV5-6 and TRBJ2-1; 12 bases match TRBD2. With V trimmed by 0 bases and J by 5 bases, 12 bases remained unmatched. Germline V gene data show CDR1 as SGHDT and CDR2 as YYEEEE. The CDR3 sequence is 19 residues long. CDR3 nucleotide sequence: TGTGCCAGCAGCTTGGGCGAGTTGAGACTAGCGGGAGAAAACAATGAGCAGTTCTTC. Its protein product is CASSLGELRLAGENNEQFF.

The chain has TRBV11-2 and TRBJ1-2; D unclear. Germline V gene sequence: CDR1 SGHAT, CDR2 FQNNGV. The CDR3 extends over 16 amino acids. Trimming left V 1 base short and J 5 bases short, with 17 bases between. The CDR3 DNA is TGTGCCAGCAGCTTAGCAGTCTCCGGCCGGGTATATGGCTACACCTTC. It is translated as CASSLAVSGRVYGYTF.

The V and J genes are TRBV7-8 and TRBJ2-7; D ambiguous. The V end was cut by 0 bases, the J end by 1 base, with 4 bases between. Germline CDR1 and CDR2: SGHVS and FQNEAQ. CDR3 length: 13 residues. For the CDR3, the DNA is TGTGCCAGCAGCTTAGCGGGGTCCTACGAGCAGTACTTC. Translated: CASSLAGSYEQYF. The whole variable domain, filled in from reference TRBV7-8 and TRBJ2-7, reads GAGVSQSPRYKVAKRGQDVALRCDPISGHVSLFWYQQALGQGPEFLTYFQNEAQLDKSGLPSDRFFAERPEGSVSTLKIQRTQQEDSAVYLCASSLAGSYEQYFGPGTRLTVT.

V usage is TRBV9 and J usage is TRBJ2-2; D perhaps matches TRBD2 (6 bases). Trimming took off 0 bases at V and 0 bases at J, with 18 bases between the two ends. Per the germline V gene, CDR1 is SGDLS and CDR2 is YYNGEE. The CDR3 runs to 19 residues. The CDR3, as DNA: TGTGCCAGCAGCGTAGATAGCTCCCAGCGGGTCCCGAACACCGGGGAGCTGTTTTTT. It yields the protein CASSVDSSQRVPNTGELFF.

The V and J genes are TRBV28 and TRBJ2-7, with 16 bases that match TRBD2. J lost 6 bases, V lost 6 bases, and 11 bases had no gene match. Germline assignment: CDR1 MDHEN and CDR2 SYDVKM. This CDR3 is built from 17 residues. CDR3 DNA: TGTGCCAGCAGCCCCCCCGGGACTAGCGGGAGGGGTCCCGAGCAGTACTTC. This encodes CASSPPGTSGRGPEQYF. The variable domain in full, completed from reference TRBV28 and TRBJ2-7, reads DVKVTQSSRYLVKRTGEKVFLECVQDMDHENMFWYRQDPGLGLRLIYFSYDVKMKEKGDIPEGYSVSREKKERFSLILESASTNQTSMYLCASSPPGTSGRGPEQYFGPGTRLTVT.

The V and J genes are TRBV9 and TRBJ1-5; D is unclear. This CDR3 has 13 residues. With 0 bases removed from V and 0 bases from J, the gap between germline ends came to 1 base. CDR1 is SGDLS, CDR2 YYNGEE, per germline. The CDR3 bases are TGTGCCAGCAGCGTAGGTAGCAATCAGCCCCAGCATTTT. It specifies CASSVGSNQPQHF.